The text below deals with one TCR beta chain. Its specificity is unknown. This sample stems from a study of T-cell memory formation after mild COVID-19. In the study overall: Largely, TCR clusters stayed within a single donor. Study conclusions and caveats: CD4+ bias marked clones expanding day 15 to 37, unlike balanced contracting clones. Some SARS-CoV-2-responding clones were already detected in memory before infection. Contracting clones localized mainly to CM and EM when CD4+ and mainly to EMRA when CD8+.

In TCRdb, the 5' RACE reads were re-called with MiXCR into one record per CDR3 protein. The sample shows tens of thousands of distinct CDR3 sequences, more than 12% of them seen only once. Germline CDR1 and CDR2: SGHVS and FNYEAQ. V gave up 3 bases and J gave up 4 bases, with 12 bases separating them. The CDR3 is made up of 14 amino acids. The receptor comes from a man aged 18 to 29 who had mild COVID-19 (a few samples of this study predate the infection). Cell type and time point are not known. V is TRBV7-6 and J is TRBJ1-1; tentatively, D is TRBD1 (6 bases). The sequenced sample was PBMCs or a T cell subset sorted from them (not recorded which). CDR3 DNA: TGTGCCAGCAGCTTGTCACGCAGGGGCACTGAAGCTTTCTTT. This gives the protein CASSLSRRGTEAFF.